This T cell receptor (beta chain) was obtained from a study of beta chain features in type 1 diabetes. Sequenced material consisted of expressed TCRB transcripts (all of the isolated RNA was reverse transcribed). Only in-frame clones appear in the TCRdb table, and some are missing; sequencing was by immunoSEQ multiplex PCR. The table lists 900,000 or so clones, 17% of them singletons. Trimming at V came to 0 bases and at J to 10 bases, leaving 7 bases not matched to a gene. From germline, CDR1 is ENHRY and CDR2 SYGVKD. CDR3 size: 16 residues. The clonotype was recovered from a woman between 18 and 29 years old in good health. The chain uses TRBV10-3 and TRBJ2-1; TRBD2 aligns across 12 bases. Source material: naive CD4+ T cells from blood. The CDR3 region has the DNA TGTGCCATCAGTGAGTCACTAGCGGGAGGTCCGAGGGAGCAGTTCTTC. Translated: CAISESLAGGPREQFF.